The rows below give T cell receptor beta chains drawn from one sample of a study of blood T cells in healthy people across ages. TCRdb reprocessed the 5' RACE reads via MiXCR and lists one record per CDR3 protein. The sample consists of more than 900,000 distinct CDR3 sequences, around 29% of them appearing once. These data were also filed under a second study, of T cells of mothers and their children.

Material for sequencing was blood. The receptors here all came from a woman in her forties in good health. Both conserved end residues are part of each CDR3. The order of the fields is V gene, J gene, D gene, clone size, CDR3 DNA, CDR3 protein. The D gene is left open where the match is weak. Not all rows give a size; the values are once, few, many and, for expanded clones, a class.

TRBV20-1	TRBJ1-2	TRBD1	many	TGCAGTGCTCAGGGGGGACAGGGGGTCGCTGGCTACACCTTC	CSAQGGQGVAGYTF
TRBV24-1	TRBJ2-2	TRBD1	NA	TGTGCCACCAGTGAATGGACAGGGAACACCGGGGAGCTGTTTTTT	CATSEWTGNTGELFF
TRBV20-1	TRBJ1-1	TRBD1	NA	TGCAGTGCCGACAGGGGAATAGACACTGAAGCTTTCTTT	CSADRGIDTEAFF
TRBV20-1	TRBJ1-5	NA	once	TGCAGTGCGACGCCCCCGCCGGGGCGTCAGCCCCAGCATTTT	CSATPPPGRQPQHF
TRBV28	TRBJ2-3	TRBD2	NA	TGTGCCAGCAGTTTATATGCGGGGGGGCTCGGCACAGATACGCAGTATTTT	CASSLYAGGLGTDTQYF
TRBV13	TRBJ2-3	NA	NA	TGTGCCAGCAGCTCGGGGACGGTAGAGACGCAGTATTTT	CASSSGTVETQYF
TRBV28	TRBJ2-7	TRBD1	many	TGTGCCAGCACAACAGGGGGCCCCACCTACGAGCAGTACTTC	CASTTGGPTYEQYF
TRBV12-3/TRBV12-4	TRBJ2-7	NA	NA	TGTGCCAGCAGAGTGGATATTTTATACGAGCAGTACTTC	CASRVDILYEQYF
TRBV7-2	TRBJ2-1	NA	NA	TGTGCCAGCAGCAACCCGGACAGTCACAACTCCCTATACTCCCCCAATGAGCAGTTCTTC	CASSNPDSHNSLYSPNEQFF
TRBV20-1	TRBJ1-3	NA	few	TGCAGTGCTAGAGAAGGACACCCCGGGGGCACCATATATTTT	CSAREGHPGGTIYF
TRBV7-2	TRBJ1-2	NA	many	TGTGCCAGCAGTTACTCCAACTATGGCTACACCTTC	CASSYSNYGYTF
TRBV6-6	TRBJ1-2	NA	NA	TGTGCCAGTAGTCCGAGGTTCGGGTATGGCTACACCTTC	CASSPRFGYGYTF
TRBV13	TRBJ2-7	NA	many	TGTGCCAGCAGCATAACCCCCTACGAGCAGTACTTC	CASSITPYEQYF
TRBV12-3/TRBV12-4	TRBJ2-5	NA	NA	TGTGCCAGCAGTTGGACGCTCCAAGAGACCCAGTACTTC	CASSWTLQETQYF
TRBV9	TRBJ2-7	NA	many	TGTGCCAGCAGCGTAGAGGCAGGCTCCTACGAGCAGTACTTC	CASSVEAGSYEQYF
TRBV21-1	TRBJ2-3	NA	NA	TGTGCCAGCAGCAAACGTCCCTCGACGGAGTCCACAGATACGCAGTATTTT	CASSKRPSTESTDTQYF
TRBV12-5	TRBJ2-7	TRBD1	many	TGTGCTAGTGGTTCCCCCGGGACAGGGCCCTACGAGCAGTACTTC	CASGSPGTGPYEQYF
TRBV18	TRBJ2-2	NA	NA	TGTGCCAGCTCACCCGGGCCGTCGAACACCGGGGAGCTGTTTTTT	CASSPGPSNTGELFF
TRBV29-1	TRBJ1-1	NA	many	TGCAGCGTCAGGGGTGTTAACACTGAAGCTTTCTTT	CSVRGVNTEAFF
TRBV3-1	TRBJ2-7	NA	few	TGTGCCAGCAGCCAAGAGGGAAACGAGCAGTACTTC	CASSQEGNEQYF